This section outlines one T cell receptor (beta chain) sequence together with its context. RNA, at about 0.45 to 1 ug, was reverse transcribed with random hexamers. By means of immunoSEQ multiplex PCR, TCR beta CDR3 spanning 54 Vbeta and 13 Jbeta underwent amplification. Each CDR3 protein is one row after TCRdb ran MiXCR on the immunoSEQ multiplex PCR reads. The sample gives some 160,000 distinct CDR3 sequences, 95% of which show up once; 0.16% is in the top ten. This sample was included in a study of CD8 T cells in Susac syndrome. V was cut by 5 bases and J by 3 bases, with 13 bases left in between. Germline values: CDR1 SGHTA, CDR2 FQGNSA. This CDR3 has 14 amino acids. The TEMRA cells underwent FACS enrichment, while the CD8+ and CD4+ T cells underwent negative isolation.

The source material was CD8+ T cells from PBMCs. The sequence was collected from a human donor with multiple sclerosis. The chain links TRBV7-2 to TRBJ1-1; tentatively, D is TRBD1 (6 bases). DNA for the CDR3: TGTGCCAGCAGCCCGTGGACAGCCTACACTGAAGCTTTCTTT. As protein: CASSPWTAYTEAFF.